The clone carrying this T cell receptor beta chain was found a few times. Antigen specificity is unknown. Germline CDR1 and CDR2: MNHEY and SMNVEV (reference sequence). Trimming took 4 bases from V and 8 from J; bases not matched to a gene: 12. The CDR3 contains 17 residues. The PCR was carried out with 60 Vbeta primers and 13 Jbeta primers. As originally analysed: As a later analysis found, there were roughly 80 million unique TCR beta chains, of which some 10 million were shared. Generated by immunoSEQ multiplex PCR, the TCRdb table keeps only in-frame clones and is missing some. That table is the source of V, J and clone size, and D and trimming were worked out from the DNA. This sample has 150,000 or so clones, with more than 9.5% found just once. The sample originates from a study of cytomegalovirus exposure and HLA in healthy donors. Whole-study results and caveats: The study listed under 200 cytomegalovirus-associated TCR beta chains. Later work found most CMV-associated TCR beta chains apparently HLA-restricted.

The sequenced sample consisted of PBMCs. The chain carries TRBV27 and TRBJ2-1; 12 bases map to TRBD2. This TCR came from a man in his fifties or sixties in good health and CMV-seronegative. The CDR3 region has the DNA TGTGCCAGCAGTTCTAGCGGGAGGGCTATATTACGGGATGAGCAGTTCTTC. This encodes CASSSSGRAILRDEQFF.